The rows below give T cell receptor beta chains drawn from one sample of a study of cytomegalovirus exposure and HLA in healthy donors. Profiled with immunoSEQ multiplex PCR; TCRdb holds only in-frame clones, not every one. Its listing shows around 140,000 clones. The sequenced material came from PBMCs. The receptors were sampled from a male donor in good health and CMV-seronegative. CDR3s include the opening cysteine and the closing phenylalanine or tryptophan. The D gene is left open where the match is weak.

TRBJ2-2,TRBD1,TRBV7-9,CASSLNPGTENTGELFF,TGTGCCAGCAGCTTAAATCCAGGGACAGAGAACACCGGGGAGCTGTTTTTT
TRBJ2-1,-,TRBV14,CASSQPGLGLYEQFF,TGTGCCAGCAGCCAACCGGGTCTAGGTCTATATGAGCAGTTCTTC
TRBJ2-7,TRBD1,TRBV11-3,CASSSGGGQGRISINEQYF,TGTGCCAGCAGCTCCGGTGGGGGACAGGGAAGAATCTCGATCAACGAGCAGTACTTC
TRBJ2-7,TRBD2,TRBV6-5,CASSYVAGTYEQYF,TGTGCCAGCAGTTACGTAGCGGGTACCTACGAGCAGTACTTC
TRBJ2-7,TRBD1,TRBV28,CASSLYRGSPYEQYF,TGTGCCAGCAGTTTATACAGGGGGAGCCCCTACGAGCAGTACTTC
TRBJ1-3,TRBD1,TRBV7-2,CASSFGTGEKLSGNTIYF,TGTGCCAGCAGCTTTGGGACAGGGGAGAAATTGTCTGGAAACACCATATATTTT
TRBJ2-2,TRBD1,TRBV5-1,CASSLEGAINTGELFF,TGCGCCAGCAGCTTGGAGGGGGCCATAAACACCGGGGAGCTGTTTTTT
TRBJ2-3,TRBD2,TRBV5-1,CASSLAGGQDTQYF,TGCGCCAGCAGCTTAGCGGGGGGGCAAGATACGCAGTATTTT
TRBJ1-5,-,TRBV5-6,CASSLGAGSQHF,TGTGCCAGCAGCTTGGGGGCAGGGTCCCAGCATTTT
TRBJ2-7,TRBD1,TRBV5-1,CASSRSGTGFYEQYF,TGCGCCAGCAGCCGGTCCGGGACAGGTTTTTACGAGCAGTACTTC
TRBJ1-2,-,TRBV5-1,CASSLVPEARGYTF,TGCGCCAGCAGCTTGGTTCCAGAGGCAAGAGGCTACACCTTC
TRBJ1-2,-,TRBV20-1,CSARRSGYTF,TGCAGTGCTCGAAGGAGTGGCTACACCTTC
TRBJ2-1,-,TRBV20-1,CSALQHEQFF,TGCAGTGCCCTACAGCATGAGCAGTTCTTC
TRBJ2-7,-,TRBV4-1,CASSQEVVAVSYEQYF,TGCGCCAGCAGCCAAGAGGTGGTAGCGGTCTCCTACGAGCAGTACTTC
TRBJ2-3,-,TRBV5-1,CASSPQGSPSTDTQYF,TGCGCCAGCAGCCCGCAGGGGTCGCCCAGCACAGATACGCAGTATTTT
TRBJ1-2,-,TRBV13,CASSLMGTSGPHYGYTF,TGTGCCAGCAGCTTAATGGGGACATCAGGGCCACACTATGGCTACACCTTC
TRBJ2-5,-,TRBV7-2,CASSLSAGLETQYF,TGTGCCAGCAGCTTAAGTGCGGGGTTGGAGACCCAGTACTTC
TRBJ2-7,-,TRBV4-3,CASSQEYSSEQYF,TGCGCCAGCAGCCAAGAATACAGTTCCGAGCAGTACTTC
TRBJ1-1,TRBD1,TRBV4-3,CASSQGGQVNTEAFF,TGCGCCAGCAGCCAAGGCGGACAGGTGAACACTGAAGCTTTCTTT
TRBJ1-3,-,TRBV7-9,CASSLRVFLSGNTIYF,TGTGCCAGCAGCTTAAGAGTATTCCTCTCTGGAAACACCATATATTTT
TRBJ2-5,-,TRBV6-5,CASSYSASLETQYF,TGTGCCAGCAGTTACTCGGCTAGCTTGGAGACCCAGTACTTC
TRBJ2-5,TRBD2,TRBV5-5,CASSLVLAGGSETQYF,TGTGCCAGCAGCTTGGTTCTAGCGGGAGGGTCAGAGACCCAGTACTTC
TRBJ1-1,-,TRBV2,CASSGTANTEAFF,TGTGCCAGCTCAGGTACTGCGAACACTGAAGCTTTCTTT
TRBJ2-5,-,TRBV6-5,CASSPRGWGKETQYF,TGTGCCAGCAGCCCCCGGGGGTGGGGGAAAGAGACCCAGTACTTC
TRBJ1-5,-,TRBV18,CASSPEGQPQHF,TGTGCCAGCTCACCCGAGGGCCAGCCCCAGCATTTT
TRBJ1-1,-,TRBV7-2,CASSTSVTEAFF,TGTGCCAGCAGCACGAGTGTCACTGAAGCTTTCTTT
TRBJ2-6,TRBD1,TRBV5-1,CASSPPTGAGANVLTF,TGCGCCAGCAGCCCTCCCACAGGGGCGGGGGCCAACGTCCTGACTTTC
TRBJ1-2,-,TRBV30,CAWSFGINYGYTF,TGTGCCTGGAGTTTCGGGATTAACTATGGCTACACCTTC
TRBJ1-2,TRBD1,TRBV6-5,CASSGRTGGNYGYTF,TGTGCCAGCAGTGGAAGGACAGGGGGTAACTATGGCTACACCTTC
TRBJ2-4,-,TRBV14,CASSQDLNSGIQYF,TGTGCCAGCAGCCAAGACTTAAATTCAGGCATTCAGTACTTC
TRBJ2-1,-,TRBV18,CASSSSGTQYNEQFF,TGTGCCAGCTCATCCTCCGGGACTCAATACAATGAGCAGTTCTTC
TRBJ1-1,-,TRBV7-6,CASSLAFPPGTEAFF,TGTGCCAGCAGCTTAGCTTTCCCGCCAGGGACTGAAGCTTTCTTT
TRBJ2-1,-,TRBV19,CASSGTSQRNNEQFF,TGTGCCAGTAGTGGCACTAGTCAACGCAACAATGAGCAGTTCTTC